This section outlines one T cell receptor beta chain sequence together with its context. What it recognizes is unknown. The data belong to a study of circulating and synovial CD4+ cells in juvenile arthritis. The J segment lost 5 bases and the V segment lost 3 bases, leaving 7 bases of the junction unmatched. CDR1 is SGHDT, CDR2 YYEEEE, per germline. The CDR3 has 14 residues. Libraries were prepared by immunoSEQ multiplex PCR; TCRdb keeps only in-frame clonotypes and omits some of them. This table has tens of thousands of clones, nearly 97% appearing once. Notes on the study in general: T cell genome counts differed by at least an order of magnitude between CPL and CD4 samples. Vbeta family usage analysis did not detect the pathogenic-like versus bulk difference. Circulating pathogenic-like lymphocytes shared a substantially higher fraction of CDR3 sequences with synovium than bulk blood.

Sequencing was done on a sample of CD4+ T cells from blood. The chain recombines TRBV5-6 with TRBJ2-5; 7 nucleotides match TRBD2. This clonotype was sampled from a human donor with juvenile idiopathic arthritis. The CDR3 DNA follows: TGTGCCAGCAGCTCGAACTGGGGGGGTGAGACCCAGTACTTC. Its protein is CASSSNWGGETQYF.